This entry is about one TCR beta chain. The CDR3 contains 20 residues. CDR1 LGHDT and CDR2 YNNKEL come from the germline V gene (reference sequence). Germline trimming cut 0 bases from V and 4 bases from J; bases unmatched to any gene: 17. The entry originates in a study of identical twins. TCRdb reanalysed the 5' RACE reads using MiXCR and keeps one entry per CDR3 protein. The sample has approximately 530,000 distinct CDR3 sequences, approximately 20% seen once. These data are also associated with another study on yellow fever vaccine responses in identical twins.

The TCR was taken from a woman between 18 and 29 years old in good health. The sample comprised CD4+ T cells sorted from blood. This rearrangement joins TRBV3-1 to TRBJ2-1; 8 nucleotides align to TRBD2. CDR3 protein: CASSQEHWTSLQLKYNEQFF. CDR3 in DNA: TGTGCCAGCAGCCAAGAACACTGGACTAGCCTGCAACTCAAATACAATGAGCAGTTCTTC.